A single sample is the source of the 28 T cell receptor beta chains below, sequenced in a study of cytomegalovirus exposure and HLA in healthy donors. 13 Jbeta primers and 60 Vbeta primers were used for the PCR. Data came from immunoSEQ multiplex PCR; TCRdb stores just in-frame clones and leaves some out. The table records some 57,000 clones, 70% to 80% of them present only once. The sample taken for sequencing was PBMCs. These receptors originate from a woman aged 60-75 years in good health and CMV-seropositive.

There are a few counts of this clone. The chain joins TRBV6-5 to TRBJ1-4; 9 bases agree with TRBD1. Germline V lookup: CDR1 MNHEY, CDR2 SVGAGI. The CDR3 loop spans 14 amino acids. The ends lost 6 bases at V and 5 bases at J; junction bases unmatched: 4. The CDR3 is CASRGQGGNEKLFF. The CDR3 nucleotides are TGTGCCAGCAGGGGACAGGGTGGAAATGAAAAACTGTTTTTT.

The CDR3 loop reads CAWSVRLADTQYF. CDR3 nucleotides: TGTGCCTGGAGTGTACGGTTGGCAGATACGCAGTATTTT. V is TRBV30 and J is TRBJ2-3; no firm D call. The germline gives CDR1 GTSNPN, CDR2 SVGIG (reference sequence). This CDR3 is 13 amino acids long. The V end was cut by 0 bases, the J end by 4 bases, with 8 bases between. Filled out from reference TRBV30 and TRBJ2-3, the complete variable domain reads SQTIHQWPATLVQPVGSPLSLECTVEGTSNPNLYWYRQAAGRGLQLLFYSVGIGQISSEVPQNLSASRPQDRQFILSSKKLLLSDSGFYLCAWSVRLADTQYFGPGTRLTVL.

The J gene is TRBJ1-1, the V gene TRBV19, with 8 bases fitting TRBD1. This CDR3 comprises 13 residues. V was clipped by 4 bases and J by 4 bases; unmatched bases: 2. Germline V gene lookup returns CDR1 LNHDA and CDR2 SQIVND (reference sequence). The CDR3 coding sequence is TGTGCCAGTAGTACGCAGGGGGCCACTGAAGCTTTCTTT. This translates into CASSTQGATEAFF.

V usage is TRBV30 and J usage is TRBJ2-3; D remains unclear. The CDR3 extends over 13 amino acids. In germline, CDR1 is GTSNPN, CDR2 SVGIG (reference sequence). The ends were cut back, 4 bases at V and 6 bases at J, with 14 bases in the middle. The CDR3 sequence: CAWTRRRADTQYF. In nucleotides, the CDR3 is TGTGCCTGGACTAGACGCCGCGCGGATACGCAGTATTTT.

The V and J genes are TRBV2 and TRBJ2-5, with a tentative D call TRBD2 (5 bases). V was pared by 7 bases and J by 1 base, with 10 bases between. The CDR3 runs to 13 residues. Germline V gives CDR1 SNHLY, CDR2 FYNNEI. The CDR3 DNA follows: TGTGCCAGCAACCGGGAATCCCAAGAGACCCAGTACTTC. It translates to CASNRESQETQYF.

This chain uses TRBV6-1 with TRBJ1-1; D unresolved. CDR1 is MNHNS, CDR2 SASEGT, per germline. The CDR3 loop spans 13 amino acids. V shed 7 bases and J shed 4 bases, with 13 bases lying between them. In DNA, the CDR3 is TGTGCCAGCATTCCACATCTTTCCACTGAAGCTTTCTTT. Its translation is CASIPHLSTEAFF.

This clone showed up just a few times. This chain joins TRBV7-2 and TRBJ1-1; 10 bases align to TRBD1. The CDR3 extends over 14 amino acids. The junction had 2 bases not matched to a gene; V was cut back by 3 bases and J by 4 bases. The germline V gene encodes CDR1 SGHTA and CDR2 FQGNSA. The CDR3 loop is CASSFGTGVTEAFF. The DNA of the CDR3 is TGTGCCAGCAGCTTTGGGACAGGGGTCACTGAAGCTTTCTTT.

The CDR3 here is CASSLTPSGGYTF. The CDR3 nucleotides are TGCGCCAGCAGTTTGACACCTAGTGGCGGCTACACCTTC. The V gene is TRBV5-1, the J gene TRBJ1-2, with D hard to call. Trimming took 5 bases from V and 8 from J, leaving 16 bases between them. Germline lookup yields CDR1 SGHRS and CDR2 YFSETQ. The CDR3 length is 13 residues.

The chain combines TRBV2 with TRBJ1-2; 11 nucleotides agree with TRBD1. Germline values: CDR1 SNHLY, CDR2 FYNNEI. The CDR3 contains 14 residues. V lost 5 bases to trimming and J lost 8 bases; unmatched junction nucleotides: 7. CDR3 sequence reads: CASSKDRGLGGYTF. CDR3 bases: TGTGCCAGCAGTAAGGACAGGGGGCTGGGGGGCTACACCTTC.

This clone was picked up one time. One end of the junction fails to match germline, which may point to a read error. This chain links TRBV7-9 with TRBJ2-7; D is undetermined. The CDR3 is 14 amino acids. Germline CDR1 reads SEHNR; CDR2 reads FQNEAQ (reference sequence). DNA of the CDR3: TGTTCCAGCAGCTTAAGTTCCAGCTCCTACGAGCAGTACTTC. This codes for CSSSLSSSSYEQYF. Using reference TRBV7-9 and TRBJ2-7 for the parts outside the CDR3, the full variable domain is DTGVSQNPRHKITKRGQNVTFRCDPISEHNRLYWYRQTLGQGPEFLTYFQNEAQLEKSRLLSDRFSAERPKGSFSTLEIQRTEQGDSAMYLCSSSLSSSSYEQYFGPGTRLTVT.

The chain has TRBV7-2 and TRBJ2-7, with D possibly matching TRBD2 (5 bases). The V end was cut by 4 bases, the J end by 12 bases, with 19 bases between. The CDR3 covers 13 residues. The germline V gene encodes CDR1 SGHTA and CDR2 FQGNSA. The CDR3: CASSSSPGLFGYF. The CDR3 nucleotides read TGTGCCAGCAGCTCCTCCCCAGGACTGTTTGGGTACTTC. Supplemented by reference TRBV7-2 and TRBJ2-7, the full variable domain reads GAGVSQSPSNKVTEKGKDVELRCDPISGHTALYWYRQSLGQGLEFLIYFQGNSAPDKSGLPSDRFSAERTGGSVSTLTIQRTQQEDSAVYLCASSSSPGLFGYFGPGTRLTVT.

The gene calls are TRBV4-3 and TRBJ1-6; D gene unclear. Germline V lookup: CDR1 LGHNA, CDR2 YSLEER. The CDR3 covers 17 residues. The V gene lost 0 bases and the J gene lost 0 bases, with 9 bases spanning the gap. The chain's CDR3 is CASSQDLKSSYNSPLHF. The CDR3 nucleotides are TGCGCCAGCAGCCAAGATCTGAAGAGCTCCTATAATTCACCCCTCCACTTT.

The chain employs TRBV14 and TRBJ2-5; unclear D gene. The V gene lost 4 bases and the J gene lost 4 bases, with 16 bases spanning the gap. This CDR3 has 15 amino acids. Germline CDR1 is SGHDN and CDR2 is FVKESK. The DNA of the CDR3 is TGTGCCAGCAGCCTCCGGCCCGGGTTCGGAGAGACCCAGTACTTC. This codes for CASSLRPGFGETQYF.

This CDR3 reads CASSTTGVEQYF. CDR3 in DNA: TGTGCCAGCAGTACAACAGGGGTCGAGCAGTACTTC. This sequence joins TRBV27 and TRBJ2-7; 7 nucleotides agree with TRBD1. Germline V CDR1 and CDR2: MNHEY, SMNVEV (reference sequence). CDR3 length: 12 residues. The ends lost 5 bases at V and 6 bases at J; junction bases unmatched: 4.

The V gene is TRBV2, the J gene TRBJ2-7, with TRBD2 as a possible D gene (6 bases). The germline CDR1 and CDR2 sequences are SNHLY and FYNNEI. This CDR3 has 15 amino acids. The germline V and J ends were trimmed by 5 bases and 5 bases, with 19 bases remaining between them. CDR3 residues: CASSLYDRREHEQYF. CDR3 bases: TGTGCCAGCAGTCTGTATGATCGGAGGGAGCACGAGCAGTACTTC. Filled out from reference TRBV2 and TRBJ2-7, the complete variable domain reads EPEVTQTPSHQVTQMGQEVILRCVPISNHLYFYWYRQILGQKVEFLVSFYNNEISEKSEIFDDQFSVERPDGSNFTLKIRSTKLEDSAMYFCASSLYDRREHEQYFGPGTRLTVT.

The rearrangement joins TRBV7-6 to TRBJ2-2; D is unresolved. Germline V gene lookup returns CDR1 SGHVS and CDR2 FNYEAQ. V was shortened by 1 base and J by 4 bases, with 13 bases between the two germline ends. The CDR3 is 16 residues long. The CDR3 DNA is TGTGCCAGCAGCTTAGTCTCCCGGCTAGGCACCGGGGAGCTGTTTTTT. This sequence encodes CASSLVSRLGTGELFF.

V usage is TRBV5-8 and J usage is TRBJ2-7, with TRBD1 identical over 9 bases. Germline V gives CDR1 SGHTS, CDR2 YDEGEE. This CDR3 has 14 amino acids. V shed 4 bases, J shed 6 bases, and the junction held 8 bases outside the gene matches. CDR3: CASSPRDRVSEQYF. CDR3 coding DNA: TGTGCCAGCAGCCCTCGGGACAGGGTTTCCGAGCAGTACTTC. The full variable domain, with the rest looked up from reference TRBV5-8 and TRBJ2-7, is EAGVTQSPTHLIKTRGQQATLRCSPISGHTSVYWYQQALGLGLQFLLWYDEGEERNRGNFPPRFSGRQFPNYSSELNVNALELEDSALYLCASSPRDRVSEQYFGPGTRLTVT.

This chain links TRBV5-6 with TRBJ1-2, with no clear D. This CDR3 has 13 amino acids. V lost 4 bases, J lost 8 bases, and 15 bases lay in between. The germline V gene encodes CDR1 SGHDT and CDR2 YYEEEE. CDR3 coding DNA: TGTGCCAGCAGCCGGACTGGGGAAGGAGGCTACACCTTC. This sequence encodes CASSRTGEGGYTF.

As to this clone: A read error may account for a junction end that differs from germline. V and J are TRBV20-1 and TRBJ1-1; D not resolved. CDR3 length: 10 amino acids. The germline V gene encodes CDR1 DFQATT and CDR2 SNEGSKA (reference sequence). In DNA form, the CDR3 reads TGCAGTGCGGTTGTTCCGCCTTTAGTCTTT. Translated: CSAVVPPLVF.

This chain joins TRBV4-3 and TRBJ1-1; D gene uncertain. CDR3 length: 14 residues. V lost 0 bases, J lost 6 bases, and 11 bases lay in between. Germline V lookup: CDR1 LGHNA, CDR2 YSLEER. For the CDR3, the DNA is TGCGCCAGCAGCCAAGACCCGGGGATGGCTGAAGCTTTCTTT. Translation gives CASSQDPGMAEAFF.

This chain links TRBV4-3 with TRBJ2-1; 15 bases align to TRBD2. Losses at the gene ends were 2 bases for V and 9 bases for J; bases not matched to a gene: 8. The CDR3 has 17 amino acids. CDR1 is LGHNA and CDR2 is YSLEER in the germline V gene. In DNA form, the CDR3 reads TGCGCCAGCAGCCAATCCTGGACTAGCGGGGGGGCCGGTGAGCAGTTCTTC. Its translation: CASSQSWTSGGAGEQFF.

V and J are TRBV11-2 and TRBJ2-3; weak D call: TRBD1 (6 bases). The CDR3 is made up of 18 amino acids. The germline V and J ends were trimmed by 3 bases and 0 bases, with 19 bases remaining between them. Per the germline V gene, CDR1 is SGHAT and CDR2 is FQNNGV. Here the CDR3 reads CASSFLGTGTKSTDTQYF. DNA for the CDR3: TGTGCCAGCAGCTTTTTGGGAACTGGGACAAAAAGCACAGATACGCAGTATTTT. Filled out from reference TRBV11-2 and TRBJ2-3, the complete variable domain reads EAGVAQSPRYKIIEKRQSVAFWCNPISGHATLYWYQQILGQGPKLLIQFQNNGVVDDSQLPKDRFSAERLKGVDSTLKIQPAKLEDSAVYLCASSFLGTGTKSTDTQYFGPGTRLTVL.

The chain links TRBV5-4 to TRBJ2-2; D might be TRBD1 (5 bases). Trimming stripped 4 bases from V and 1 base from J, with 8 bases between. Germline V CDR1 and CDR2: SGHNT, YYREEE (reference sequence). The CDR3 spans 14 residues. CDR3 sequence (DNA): TGTGCCAGCAGCGTTGACAGGAACACCGGGGAGCTGTTTTTT. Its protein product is CASSVDRNTGELFF.

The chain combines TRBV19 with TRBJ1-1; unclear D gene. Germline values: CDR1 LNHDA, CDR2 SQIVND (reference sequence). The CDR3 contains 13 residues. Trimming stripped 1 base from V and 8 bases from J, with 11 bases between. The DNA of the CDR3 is TGTGCCAGTAGTATAGGCCCAGATGTCGAAGCTTTCTTT. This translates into CASSIGPDVEAFF.

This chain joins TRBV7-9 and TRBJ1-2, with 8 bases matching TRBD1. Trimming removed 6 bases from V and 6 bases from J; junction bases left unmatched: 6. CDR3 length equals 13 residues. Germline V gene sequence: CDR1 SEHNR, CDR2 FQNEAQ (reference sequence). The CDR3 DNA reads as TGTGCCAGCAGTGCCCAGGGGGCAGATGGCTACACCTTC. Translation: CASSAQGADGYTF.

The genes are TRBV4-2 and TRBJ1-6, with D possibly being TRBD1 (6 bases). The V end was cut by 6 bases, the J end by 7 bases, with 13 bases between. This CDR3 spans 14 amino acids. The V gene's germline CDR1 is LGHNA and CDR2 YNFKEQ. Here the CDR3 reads CASRNGQPNSPLHF. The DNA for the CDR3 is TGTGCCAGCAGAAACGGACAGCCAAATTCACCCCTCCACTTT.

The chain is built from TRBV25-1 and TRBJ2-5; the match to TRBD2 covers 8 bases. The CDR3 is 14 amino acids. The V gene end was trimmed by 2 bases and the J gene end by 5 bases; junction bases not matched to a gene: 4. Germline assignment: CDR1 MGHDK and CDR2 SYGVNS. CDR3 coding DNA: TGTGCCAGCAGTGAACAGCGGGGGCACGAGACCCAGTACTTC. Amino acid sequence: CASSEQRGHETQYF.

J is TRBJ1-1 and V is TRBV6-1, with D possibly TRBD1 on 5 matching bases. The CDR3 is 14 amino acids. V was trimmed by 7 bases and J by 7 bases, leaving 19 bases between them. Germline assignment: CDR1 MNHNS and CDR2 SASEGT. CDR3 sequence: CASTRMGGYGEAFF. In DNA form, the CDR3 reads TGTGCCAGCACCAGAATGGGGGGTTACGGTGAAGCTTTCTTT.